Listed here are 13 T cell receptor beta chains from one sample, sequenced in a study of blood T cells in healthy people across ages. The authors ran a second PCR of about 7 to 11 cycles using a sample-barcoded 5' primer and a J-beta primer mix. A single record per CDR3 protein comes from TCRdb applying MiXCR to the 5' RACE reads. There are hundreds of thousands of distinct CDR3 sequences in the sample; over 40% occur only once, and approximately 13% lies in the top ten. Sequencing was performed on blood. Receptors were obtained from a woman older than 75 in good health.

As DNA, the CDR3 is TGCGCCAGCAGCTCTACTAGCGGGAGTCCCTACGAGCAGTACTTC. It translates to CASSSTSGSPYEQYF. V and J are TRBV5-1 and TRBJ2-7, with 11 positions matching TRBD2. The CDR3 consists of 15 residues. The V and J ends lost 3 bases and 2 bases, in that order; junction bases with no gene match: 4. CDR1 is SGHRS, CDR2 YFSETQ, per germline.

The gene calls are TRBV18 and TRBJ1-2, with D possibly matching TRBD1 (6 bases). V lost 5 bases, J lost 3 bases, and 13 bases lay in between. This CDR3 has 14 residues. Germline assignment: CDR1 KGHSH and CDR2 LQKENI. Written as DNA, the CDR3 is TGTGCCAGCTCAGAACAGGGATTTGACTATGGCTACACCTTC. Its translation: CASSEQGFDYGYTF.

This clonotype was seen a handful of times. J is TRBJ2-5 and V is TRBV30, with D possibly TRBD2 on 7 matching bases. Per the germline V gene, CDR1 is GTSNPN and CDR2 is SVGIG (reference sequence). This CDR3 contains 13 residues. V lost 8 bases and J 0 bases, leaving 13 bases between the germline ends. The CDR3 sequence: CALEGGYQETQYF. CDR3 in DNA: TGTGCCCTGGAGGGGGGGTACCAAGAGACCCAGTACTTC.

Concerning this clonotype itself: Its ends do not fully match the called genes, so a read error is possible. V gene TRBV2 combines with J gene TRBJ1-6; TRBD1 is a possible D gene (6 bases). Germline lookup yields CDR1 SNHLY and CDR2 FYNNEI. This CDR3 comprises 14 residues. The CDR3 loop reads CASKKQGSNSPPHF. CDR3 DNA sequence: TGTGCCAGCAAGAAACAGGGATCGAATTCACCCCCCCACTTT.

As to this clonotype: This may stem from a read error, because a much larger clone lies one nucleotide away. The J gene is TRBJ1-2, the V gene TRBV3-1, with 8 bases that match TRBD1. Germline values: CDR1 LGHDT, CDR2 YNNKEL (reference sequence). The CDR3 consists of 16 residues. V lost 0 bases, J lost 6 bases, and 9 bases stayed unmatched. The CDR3 loop reads CASSQESVRGRDGYTF. DNA for the CDR3: TGTGCCAGCAGCCAAGAGTCGGTCAGGGGGCGCGATGGCTACACCTTC. The full variable domain, completed using reference TRBV3-1 and TRBJ1-2, is DTAVSQTPKYLVTQMGNDKSIKCEQNLGHDTMYWYKQDSKKFLKIMFSYNNKELIINETVPNRFSPKSPDKAHLNLHINSLELGDSAVYFCASSQESVRGRDGYTFGSGTRLTVV.

V and J are TRBV27 and TRBJ1-2, with a possible D match to TRBD1 (6 bases). Looked up from germline, CDR1 is MNHEY and CDR2 is SMNVEV (reference sequence). This CDR3 is built from 12 residues. The V and J ends lost 4 bases and 7 bases respectively, with 10 bases between them. CDR3 bases: TGTGCCAGCAGTTCTGGACAGTTTGGCTACACCTTC. Translated: CASSSGQFGYTF.

This chain connects TRBV11-2 to TRBJ2-7, with TRBD1 identical over 7 bases. V gave up 3 bases and J gave up 0 bases; unmatched junction bases: 2. CDR1 SGHAT and CDR2 FQNNGV come from the germline V gene. This CDR3 is 14 amino acids long. CDR3 in DNA: TGTGCCAGCAGCTTCAACAGGGGCTCCTACGAGCAGTACTTC. Translating it yields CASSFNRGSYEQYF.

The V call is TRBV11-2, the J call TRBJ2-3; TRBD2 matches 8 bases. Germline CDR1 reads SGHAT; CDR2 reads FQNNGV. The CDR3 sequence is 17 residues long. J lost 3 bases, V lost 3 bases, and 11 bases had no gene match. The CDR3 is CASSFGRAGGKTDTQYF. CDR3 bases: TGTGCCAGCAGCTTCGGCCGGGCGGGAGGTAAAACAGATACGCAGTATTTT.

This clonotype was picked up many times. At one boundary the junction diverges from the germline segment, which might be a read error. The genes are TRBV7-9 and TRBJ1-1; D perhaps matches TRBD1 (6 bases). The germline V gene has CDR1 SEHNR and CDR2 FQNEAQ (reference sequence). The CDR3 has 13 amino acids. This chain's CDR3 is CASSLEGGTEAFF. The CDR3 DNA reads TGCGCCAGCAGCTTGGAAGGGGGCACTGAAGCTTTCTTT.

This chain connects TRBV2 to TRBJ2-3; tentatively, D is TRBD2 (6 bases). In germline, CDR1 is SNHLY, CDR2 FYNNEI. Trimming took 6 bases from V and 0 from J, leaving 13 bases between them. The CDR3 sequence is 15 residues long. The CDR3 sequence: CASRAGTRSTDTQYF. Written as DNA, the CDR3 is TGTGCCAGCAGGGCCGGGACTCGAAGCACAGATACGCAGTATTTT.

This clonotype was seen a single time. The CDR3 DNA follows: TGTGCCAGCAGTAAACAGGGGCATACGCAGTATTTT. It yields the protein CASSKQGHTQYF. The chain links TRBV6-5 to TRBJ2-3, with 7 bases that match TRBD1. Germline CDR1 and CDR2: MNHEY and SVGAGI. CDR3 length equals 12 residues. J was trimmed by 7 bases and V by 5 bases; bases with no gene match: 3.

This clonotype has more than one count but fewer than ten. The rearrangement links TRBV7-9 to TRBJ2-5; D may be TRBD2 (6 bases). From germline, CDR1 is SEHNR and CDR2 FQNEAQ (reference sequence). Trimming left V 4 bases short and J 4 bases short, with 13 bases between. The CDR3 spans 14 residues. The CDR3 nucleotides are TGTGCCAGCAGCTCACTCCGGGGAGGAGAGACCCAGTACTTC. Translation gives CASSSLRGGETQYF.

V is TRBV5-1 and J is TRBJ2-1, with TRBD2 identical over 13 bases. With V trimmed by 4 bases and J by 6 bases, 13 bases remained unmatched. Germline V gene lookup returns CDR1 SGHRS and CDR2 YFSETQ. The CDR3 runs to 18 residues. In DNA, the CDR3 is TGCGCCAGCAGCCCTGCTGGGACTAGCGGGATGTTGGGCAATGAGCAGTTCTTC. The encoded protein is CASSPAGTSGMLGNEQFF. The variable domain in full, completed from reference TRBV5-1 and TRBJ2-1, reads KAGVTQTPRYLIKTRGQQVTLSCSPISGHRSVSWYQQTPGQGLQFLFEYFSETQRNKGNFPGRFSGRQFSNSRSEMNVSTLELGDSALYLCASSPAGTSGMLGNEQFFGPGTRLTVL.